What follows are 10 T cell receptor beta chains derived from one specimen sequenced in a study of blood T cell repertoires in COVID-19 (dated by TCRdb to about 2020). Preparation of the library involved the immunoSEQ multiplex PCR assay. TCRdb's version of the immuneACCESS table is confined to in-frame rearrangements and falls short of the full clone set. An unresolved V gene accounts for under half of the shortfall where checked; the remainder is of unknown origin. This sample gives about 70,000 clones in total; approximately 86% of them show up just once. The ten largest account for roughly 14% of the sample. Input material: peripheral blood. The receptors derive from a woman in her sixties with acute or convalescent COVID-19.

V usage is TRBV19 and J usage is TRBJ2-1; TRBD1 agrees at 7 bases. V shed 6 bases, J shed 10 bases, and the junction held 12 bases outside the gene matches. The CDR3 is 14 amino acids. Germline V CDR1 and CDR2: LNHDA, SQIVND (reference sequence). Written as DNA, the CDR3 is TGTGCCAGTAGGATAAATCAGGGGGTGGAGGAGCAGTTCTTC. Amino acids: CASRINQGVEEQFF.

This rearrangement joins TRBV5-1 to TRBJ1-3; 9 nucleotides match TRBD1. J gave up 5 bases and V 4 bases, and 1 base lay outside the gene matches. The length of the CDR3 is 13 residues. Per the germline V gene, CDR1 is SGHRS and CDR2 is YFSETQ. DNA of the CDR3: TGCGCCAGCAGCGGACAGGGGCGAAACACCATATATTTT. The encoded protein is CASSGQGRNTIYF.

This clone came up once. The rearrangement uses TRBV6-5 and TRBJ1-2; D unresolved. V was trimmed by 5 bases and J by 5 bases, leaving 18 bases between them. CDR1 is MNHEY, CDR2 SVGAGI, per germline. CDR3 length equals 15 residues. The CDR3 DNA follows: TGTGCCAGCAGTCCGAACTATCCGCCACGGTATGGCTACACCTTC. Protein: CASSPNYPPRYGYTF.

V is TRBV2 and J is TRBJ2-3, with 7 bases fitting TRBD2. This CDR3 comprises 16 residues. Trimming cost V 5 bases and J 4 bases; bases outside gene matches: 12. CDR1 SNHLY and CDR2 FYNNEI come from the germline V gene. The CDR3, as DNA: TGTGCCAGCAGTCCTTGGACTAGGGGCCCGTCAGATACGCAGTATTTT. Protein product: CASSPWTRGPSDTQYF.

This chain uses TRBV5-1 with TRBJ2-1; a weak D match, TRBD1 (5 bases). The CDR3 extends over 13 amino acids. The V gene lost 6 bases and the J gene lost 8 bases, with 15 bases spanning the gap. Looked up from germline, CDR1 is SGHRS and CDR2 is YFSETQ. The CDR3 region is CASTQGFLHEQFF. Here the CDR3 DNA reads TGCGCCAGCACGCAGGGCTTCCTGCATGAGCAGTTCTTC.

The chain uses TRBV7-8 and TRBJ2-1, with D maybe TRBD1 (6 bases). V lost 6 bases and J 10 bases, leaving 19 bases between the germline ends. Per germline, CDR1 SGHVS and CDR2 FQNEAQ. The CDR3 runs to 14 residues. Here the CDR3 reads CASRLSQGAREQFF. CDR3 in DNA: TGTGCCAGCAGATTATCACAGGGAGCGAGGGAGCAGTTCTTC.

The CDR3 spells CASRGGRVLGYTF. The DNA of the CDR3 is TGTGCCAGCCGTGGCGGGAGGGTGTTGGGCTACACCTTC. The chain uses TRBV2 and TRBJ1-2; no reliable D call. The CDR3 has 13 residues. Trimming shortened V by 8 bases and J by 8 bases, and 18 bases separated the two germline ends. Germline CDR1 is SNHLY and CDR2 is FYNNEI.

This sequence joins TRBV5-5 and TRBJ1-5; weak D call: TRBD1 (5 bases). The CDR3 sequence is 15 residues long. Per the germline V gene, CDR1 is SGHKS and CDR2 is YYEKEE (reference sequence). The germline V and J ends were trimmed by 2 bases and 0 bases, with 9 bases remaining between them. The CDR3 region is CASSFRGASNQPQHF. The CDR3 nucleotides read TGTGCCAGCAGCTTCCGCGGGGCTAGCAATCAGCCCCAGCATTTT.

This chain joins TRBV2 and TRBJ2-7; 7 bases map to TRBD1. V was pared by 4 bases and J by 6 bases, with 6 bases of the junction left unmatched. Germline lookup yields CDR1 SNHLY and CDR2 FYNNEI. The CDR3 covers 13 residues. The CDR3 DNA reads as TGTGCCAGCAGTGGGGACAGAGCAAGCGAGCAGTACTTC. Protein: CASSGDRASEQYF.

V gene TRBV19 combines with J gene TRBJ1-2; 7 nucleotides line up with TRBD1. The CDR3 is 14 residues long. V gave up 7 bases and J gave up 1 base; unmatched junction bases: 6. Germline V gene sequence: CDR1 LNHDA, CDR2 SQIVND (reference sequence). Here the CDR3 DNA reads TGTGCCAGTACGCGGGACAGATATAACTATGGCTACACCTTC. This encodes CASTRDRYNYGYTF.